The 18 T cell receptor beta chains below were found in one sample sequenced in a study of T cell responses to AZD1222 COVID-19 vaccine. Repertoires were generated with immunoSEQ multiplex PCR, while TCRdb's copy carries only in-frame clones and drops some. The listing records about 140,000 clones. The sequenced sample consisted of peripheral blood. The receptors derive from an adult in good health.

This sequence joins TRBV6-5 and TRBJ2-2; a possible D gene is TRBD1 (5 bases). Germline V CDR1 and CDR2: MNHEY, SVGAGI. The CDR3 consists of 15 residues. V lost 4 bases to trimming and J lost 4 bases, with 13 bases between them. The CDR3 region is CASSWGNRGTGELFF. The CDR3 DNA reads as TGTGCCAGCAGTTGGGGCAACAGAGGCACCGGGGAGCTGTTTTTT.

The J gene is TRBJ1-3, the V gene TRBV4-2; unclear D gene. There are 16 residues in the CDR3. Trimming shortened V by 4 bases and J by 4 bases, and 17 bases separated the two germline ends. CDR1 and CDR2 from the germline V gene are LGHNA and YNFKEQ. CDR3 sequence: CASSLSFLGSGNTIYF. For the CDR3, the DNA is TGTGCCAGCAGCCTCAGCTTCCTAGGGTCGGGAAACACCATATATTTT.

This chain connects TRBV5-6 to TRBJ1-2, with 7 bases fitting TRBD1. This CDR3 is built from 14 residues. V lost 0 bases, J lost 4 bases, and 3 bases stayed unmatched. CDR1 SGHDT and CDR2 YYEEEE come from the germline V gene. This CDR3 is CASSLGQGVYGYTF. The CDR3 bases are TGTGCCAGCAGCTTGGGACAGGGAGTCTATGGCTACACCTTC.

The rearrangement links TRBV18 to TRBJ1-2; D unclear. Per germline, CDR1 KGHSH and CDR2 LQKENI. V was pared by 2 bases and J by 8 bases, with 12 bases between. CDR3 length: 13 residues. CDR3 sequence reads: CASSPGAQEGYTF. The CDR3 nucleotides are TGTGCCAGCTCACCAGGAGCCCAGGAGGGCTACACCTTC.

V is TRBV3-1 (or the pseudogene TRBV3-2) and J is TRBJ1-2, with D possibly TRBD1 on 6 matching bases. Germline CDR1 LGHDT, CDR2 YNNKEL (reference sequence). The ends were cut back, 5 bases at V and 4 bases at J, with 14 bases in the middle. The CDR3 extends over 14 amino acids. The DNA of the CDR3 is TGTGCCAGCAGCAAGGACAGATGCCTCTATGGCTACACCTTC. Translated, it gives CASSKDRCLYGYTF.

The chain is built from TRBV7-2 and TRBJ1-1, with a weak D call TRBD1 (5 bases). The germline V and J ends were trimmed by 1 base and 5 bases, with 23 bases remaining between them. This CDR3 has 18 amino acids. Germline CDR1 reads SGHTA; CDR2 reads FQGNSA. The CDR3 sequence is CASSLVGALAGRITEAFF. In DNA form, the CDR3 reads TGTGCCAGCAGCTTAGTAGGGGCATTGGCAGGGAGGATTACTGAAGCTTTCTTT.

The chain carries TRBV6-2 or TRBV6-3 and TRBJ2-2; TRBD2 is a possible D gene (5 bases). The CDR3 extends over 17 amino acids. Per the germline V gene, CDR1 is MNHEY and CDR2 is SVGEGT. The ends were cut back, 2 bases at V and 1 base at J, with 14 bases in the middle. CDR3 in amino acids: CASSYSGRSENTGELFF. The CDR3 coding sequence is TGTGCCAGCAGTTACAGCGGCAGGTCCGAGAACACCGGGGAGCTGTTTTTT.

This chain links TRBV7-9 with TRBJ2-7; 8 nucleotides line up with TRBD1. The CDR3 spans 13 residues. V lost 7 bases and J lost 5; bases outside the gene matches: 7. Germline values: CDR1 SEHNR, CDR2 FQNEAQ (reference sequence). The chain's CDR3 is CASNQGAVDEQYF. The CDR3 nucleotides are TGTGCCAGCAACCAGGGGGCGGTCGACGAGCAGTACTTC.

The chain couples TRBV19 to TRBJ2-1; no clear D gene. The CDR3 has 14 residues. The V gene lost 5 bases and the J gene lost 5 bases, with 13 bases spanning the gap. Germline assignment: CDR1 LNHDA and CDR2 SQIVND (reference sequence). CDR3 nucleotides: TGTGCCAGTAGTCAATGGTACCCGGACAATGAGCAGTTCTTC. Protein product: CASSQWYPDNEQFF.

V is TRBV5-1 and J is TRBJ1-1; TRBD1 matches at 7 bases. V trimming: 3 bases; J trimming: 0 bases; junction bases outside the gene matches: 8. The CDR3 runs to 16 residues. Germline V gene lookup returns CDR1 SGHRS and CDR2 YFSETQ. The CDR3 spells CASSSGGQTLNTEAFF. The CDR3 nucleotides read TGCGCCAGCAGCTCTGGGGGACAGACGCTGAACACTGAAGCTTTCTTT. The full variable domain, rest sourced from reference TRBV5-1 and TRBJ1-1, is KAGVTQTPRYLIKTRGQQVTLSCSPISGHRSVSWYQQTPGQGLQFLFEYFSETQRNKGNFPGRFSGRQFSNSRSEMNVSTLELGDSALYLCASSSGGQTLNTEAFFGQGTRLTVV.

V is TRBV9 and J is TRBJ2-1; possible D gene TRBD2, 6 bases. V lost 5 bases to trimming and J lost 3 bases, with 12 bases between them. CDR3 size: 14 residues. CDR1 SGDLS and CDR2 YYNGEE come from the germline V gene. The CDR3 DNA reads as TGTGCCAGCAGTCCTGGCGGGGACTACAATGAGCAGTTCTTC. This encodes CASSPGGDYNEQFF.

The V call is TRBV11-1, the J call TRBJ1-2; no clear D. With 3 bases removed from V and 2 bases from J, the gap between germline ends came to 10 bases. Per germline, CDR1 SGHAT and CDR2 FQDESV (reference sequence). CDR3 length: 14 residues. CDR3 amino acids: CASSLSEHNYGYTF. CDR3 DNA: TGTGCCAGCAGCTTGTCGGAACACAACTATGGCTACACCTTC.

This chain uses TRBV4-1 with TRBJ2-7, with 11 bases fitting TRBD1. The J segment lost 11 bases and the V segment lost 0 bases, leaving 12 bases of the junction unmatched. Germline loops: CDR1 MGHRA, CDR2 YSYEKL. The CDR3 consists of 16 residues. The CDR3 spells CASSQDWRGQGGHKYF. CDR3 coding DNA: TGCGCCAGCAGCCAAGACTGGAGGGGACAGGGGGGACATAAGTACTTC.

This chain joins TRBV2 and TRBJ2-3; tentative D call: TRBD2 (5 bases). Trimming cost V 2 bases and J 7 bases, with 10 bases left between them. This CDR3 is 13 amino acids long. CDR1 is SNHLY, CDR2 FYNNEI, per germline. DNA for the CDR3: TGTGCCAGCAGTGAATCGGCTAGCTATACGCAGTATTTT. It encodes CASSESASYTQYF. Supplemented by reference TRBV2 and TRBJ2-3, the full variable domain reads EPEVTQTPSHQVTQMGQEVILRCVPISNHLYFYWYRQILGQKVEFLVSFYNNEISEKSEIFDDQFSVERPDGSNFTLKIRSTKLEDSAMYFCASSESASYTQYFGPGTRLTVL.

This sequence joins TRBV6-1 and TRBJ1-1; possible D gene TRBD1, 5 bases. Deletions cut 0 bases from V and 0 bases from J, with 14 bases between. Germline CDR1 and CDR2: MNHNS and SASEGT. The CDR3 is 17 residues long. CDR3 sequence reads: CASSEAHWGRLNTEAFF. CDR3 sequence (DNA): TGTGCCAGCAGTGAAGCGCATTGGGGACGGTTGAACACTGAAGCTTTCTTT.

The chain has TRBV5-4 and TRBJ2-7; 8 bases are shared with TRBD1. This CDR3 spans 15 amino acids. V dropped 0 bases and J dropped 2; count of bases not matched to a gene: 4. The germline V gene encodes CDR1 SGHNT and CDR2 YYREEE (reference sequence). The CDR3 region is CASSLGQGPTYEQYF. CDR3 sequence (DNA): TGTGCCAGCAGCTTGGGACAGGGGCCAACCTACGAGCAGTACTTC.

The chain joins TRBV5-8 to TRBJ2-7; tentatively, D is TRBD2 (7 bases). The CDR3 sequence is 15 residues long. Trimming cost V 0 bases and J 4 bases, with 14 bases left between them. Germline assignment: CDR1 SGHTS and CDR2 YDEGEE. CDR3: CASSLELAGAYEQYF. The CDR3 DNA is TGTGCCAGCAGCTTGGAGTTGGCGGGGGCTTACGAGCAGTACTTC.

V and J are TRBV28 and TRBJ2-5; D may be TRBD1 (6 bases). Germline V CDR1 and CDR2: MDHEN, SYDVKM. Trimming pared 6 bases from V and 2 bases from J, leaving 13 bases between. The CDR3 is made up of 14 amino acids. The CDR3 nucleotides read TGTGCCAGCAGCACCGACAGGCAGCAAGAGACCCAGTACTTC. Translating gives CASSTDRQQETQYF.